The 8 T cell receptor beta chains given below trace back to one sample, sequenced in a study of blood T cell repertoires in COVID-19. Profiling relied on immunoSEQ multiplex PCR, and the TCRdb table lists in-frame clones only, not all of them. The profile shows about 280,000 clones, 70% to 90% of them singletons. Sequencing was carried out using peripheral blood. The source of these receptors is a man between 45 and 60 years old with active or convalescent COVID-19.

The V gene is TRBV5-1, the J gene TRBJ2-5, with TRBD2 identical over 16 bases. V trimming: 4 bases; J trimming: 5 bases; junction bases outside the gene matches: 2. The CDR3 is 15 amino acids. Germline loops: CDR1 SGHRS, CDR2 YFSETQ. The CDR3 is CASSAGLAGGETQYF. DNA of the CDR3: TGCGCCAGCAGCGCGGGACTAGCGGGAGGGGAGACCCAGTACTTC. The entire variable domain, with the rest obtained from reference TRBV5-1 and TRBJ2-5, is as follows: KAGVTQTPRYLIKTRGQQVTLSCSPISGHRSVSWYQQTPGQGLQFLFEYFSETQRNKGNFPGRFSGRQFSNSRSEMNVSTLELGDSALYLCASSAGLAGGETQYFGPGTRLLVL.

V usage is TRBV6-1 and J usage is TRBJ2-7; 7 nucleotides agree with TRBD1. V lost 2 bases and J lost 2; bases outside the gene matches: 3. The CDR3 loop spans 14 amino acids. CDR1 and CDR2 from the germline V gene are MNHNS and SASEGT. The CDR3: CASSEWQGAYEQYF. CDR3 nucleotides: TGTGCCAGCAGTGAATGGCAGGGGGCCTACGAGCAGTACTTC.

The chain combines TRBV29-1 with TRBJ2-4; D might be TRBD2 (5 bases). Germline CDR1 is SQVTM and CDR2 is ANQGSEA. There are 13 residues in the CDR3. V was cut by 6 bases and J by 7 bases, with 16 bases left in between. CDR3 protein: CSVRGEGRNIQYF. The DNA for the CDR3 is TGCAGCGTCAGAGGCGAGGGTCGGAACATTCAGTACTTC. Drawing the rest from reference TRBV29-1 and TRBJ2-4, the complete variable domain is SAVISQKPSRDICQRGTSLTIQCQVDSQVTMMFWYRQQPGQSLTLIATANQGSEATYESGFVIDKFPISRPNLTFSTLTVSNMSPEDSSIYLCSVRGEGRNIQYFGAGTRLSVL.

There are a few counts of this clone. The CDR3 sequence is CASSLTGTGIIEQFF. Here the CDR3 DNA reads TGCGCCAGCAGCCTAACCGGGACAGGGATTATCGAGCAGTTCTTC. The chain recombines TRBV4-1 with TRBJ2-1; TRBD1 matches at 9 bases. CDR1 is MGHRA, CDR2 YSYEKL, per germline. V trimming: 4 bases; J trimming: 10 bases; junction bases outside the gene matches: 11. This CDR3 is built from 15 residues.

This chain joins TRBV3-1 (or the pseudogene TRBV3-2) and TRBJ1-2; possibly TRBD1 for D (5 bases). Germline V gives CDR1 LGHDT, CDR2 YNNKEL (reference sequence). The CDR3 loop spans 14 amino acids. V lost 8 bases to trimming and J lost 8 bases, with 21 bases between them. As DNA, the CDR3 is TGTGCCAGCTCTCTGACCCCCCAGGGAGGAGGCTACACCTTC. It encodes CASSLTPQGGGYTF.

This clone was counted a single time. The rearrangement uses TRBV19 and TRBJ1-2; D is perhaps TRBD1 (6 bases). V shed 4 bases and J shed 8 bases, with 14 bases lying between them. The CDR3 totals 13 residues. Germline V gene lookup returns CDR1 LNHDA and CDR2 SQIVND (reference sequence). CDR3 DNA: TGTGCCAGTAGTACGACGGGGACAAAAGGCTACACCTTC. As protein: CASSTTGTKGYTF.

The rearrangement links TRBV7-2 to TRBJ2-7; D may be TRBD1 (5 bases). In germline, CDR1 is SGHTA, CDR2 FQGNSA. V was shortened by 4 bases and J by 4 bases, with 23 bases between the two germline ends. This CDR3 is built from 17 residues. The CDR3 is CASSSYRSGDFKYEQYF. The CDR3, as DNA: TGTGCCAGCAGCTCATACAGGTCAGGAGACTTCAAATACGAGCAGTACTTC.

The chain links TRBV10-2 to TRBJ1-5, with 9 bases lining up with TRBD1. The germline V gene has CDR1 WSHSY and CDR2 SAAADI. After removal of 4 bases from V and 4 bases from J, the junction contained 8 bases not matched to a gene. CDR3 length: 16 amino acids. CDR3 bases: TGCGCCAGCAGTGGCACAGGGGGCGCGGGTAATCAGCCCCAGCATTTT. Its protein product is CASSGTGGAGNQPQHF.